This T cell receptor beta chain was observed in a study of shared clonotypes between healthy human individuals (dated by TCRdb to about 2020). Turning to the overall study: The cohort comprised two women and three men aged 18 to 49 years. For each donor, CD4 naive and CD4 memory were each given three plates, CD8 naive was given two plates, and CD8 memory was given one plate. To estimate repertoire size and how much clonotypes are shared between individuals, the study performed deep sequencing of blood TCR repertoires from about five healthy adults. To increase sequencing depth and limit assay-specific biases, TCR repertoire library preparation and sequencing were carried out by different laboratories using diverse techniques. Per donor, leukapheresis produced somewhere between about 0.94 and 9.5 billion PBMCs. Here is what the overall study found, with its caveats: Based on pairwise subsampling, the degree of clonotype sharing among donors was expected to be affected by sequencing depth. Naive subsets generally had larger estimated clonotype richness than memory subsets. Sharing across a few donors was observed for around 5% of naive CD4, over 3% of naive CD8, 2% to 2.5% of memory CD4, and around 0.4% of memory CD8 clonotypes. Compared with non-shared clonotypes, clonotypes shared by all four sorted-subset donors had higher generation probabilities. Sampling was limited to blood, and TCR repertoires in tissue likely differ from TCR repertoires in blood. Because the study included a small number of donors, the genetic and exposure-history diversity represented was limited. Incomplete sequencing was indicated by rarefaction of sorted-subset datasets, despite the large sequencing depth.

CDR1 and CDR2 (MNHEY, SMNVEV) derive from the germline V gene (reference sequence). From cysteine to phenylalanine, the CDR3 is 16 amino acids long. Just the 48-base CDR3 DNA is kept, in frame starting at base 1. Trimmed from V: 0 bases; trimmed from J: 2 bases; junction bases lacking a gene match: 6. Points on this clone: It has no known antigen specificity. Base quality data are lacking; no much larger clone is found one base away.

The donors were healthy, HIV-negative adults who had no recently reported acute infections or vaccinations. Every donor was a Caucasian adult living in Nashville, Tennessee, USA. CD4+ T cells were enriched through magnetic negative selection, after which naive cells were positively selected on CD45RA and the remaining negative fraction served as the memory subset. After blood collection by leukapheresis, PBMCs were isolated using Ficoll-Histopaque density gradient centrifugation and then cryopreserved in the vapor phase of liquid nitrogen. Analytical flow cytometry was used to check the purity and quantity of each magnetically sorted T cell population. Genomic DNA was isolated from every sorted fraction and measured by UV absorbance on a Nanodrop 2000c. Using the deep immunoSEQ assay, multiplex PCR amplified TCR CDR3 regions from genomic DNA. Extracted genomic DNA from each cell subset was distributed evenly across all wells of several immunoSEQ 96-well plates, and each plate was treated as a replicate. Each replicate PCR for sorted subsets received about 210 ng genomic DNA, equal to about 30,000 T cell genomes. The purified libraries were quantified using a Qubit 3.0 fluorometer, sized with a Bioanalyzer 2100, and then quantified again using the KAPA Library Quantification kit. Each immunoSEQ 96-well plate was sequenced on its own single-read 150-cycle Illumina NextSeq 550 flow cell. The paper's processing steps were these. Because only junctional sequences without quality scores were contained in the immunoSEQ output, filtering matching that applied to full-length reads could not be performed. Sequences were annotated with PyIR, a Python wrapper for IgBLAST v1.9, and V/J genes and CDR3 were assigned using IMGT germline references. Reads were removed for weak V/J assignments (E-value above 1e-6), missing CDR3, stop codons, out-of-frame junctions, or ambiguous translated residues. V3J clonotypes were defined as sequences sharing the same inferred V gene, J gene, and CDR3 amino acid sequence. The percentage overlap between two repertoires was calculated by dividing the number of shared unique clonotypes by the size of the smaller repertoire. RTK rarefaction, the Chao1 estimator, and Recon v2.1 estimates of unobserved clonotypes were used to assess repertoire richness. OLGA was used to compute generation probabilities for all TCRbeta clonotypes that the gDNA method yielded from a handful of donors. What TCRdb holds here is the immuneACCESS table cut down to in-frame rearrangements. Part of the clones is not present; checked against another copy, under half of the missing clones reflect an unresolved V gene, and the others are unexplained. V, J and clone size are taken as reported in that table, and D and trimming were inferred from the DNA itself. The sample has approximately 2.1 million clones on record, approximately 93% of them singletons. Roughly 0.36% of the sample goes to the ten largest clones.

The receptor's source is a man in his late teens or twenties in good health. Some clones in this sample may be carry-over from other donors' samples. The chain links TRBV27 with TRBJ2-5; 7 middle bases align to TRBD1. The sample consisted of naive CD4+ T cells from PBMCs. The label giving this sample's cell subset or site can be read as: CD45RA+ positively selected. The sequenced DNA is TGTGCCAGCAGTTTATCCCAGGGCAGGGGGCAAGAGACCCAGTACTTC. The resulting protein is CASSLSQGRGQETQYF.